Listed here are 4 T cell receptor beta chains from one sample, sequenced in a study of CD8+ T cells in alopecia areata. Treatment reported: oral pan-JAK inhibitor, 5-10 mg twice daily. Reverse transcription of extracted RNA yielded cDNA, which provided the sequencing template. This table comes from immunoSEQ multiplex PCR, and its TCRdb copy is limited to in-frame clones, with some not included. The sample shows about 74,000 clones, 29% of them seen only once. The sequencing here drew on CD8+ T cells sorted from blood, taken at week 4, from a patient treated with tofacitinib. The receptors here all came from a human donor with alopecia areata.

This clone was counted only a few times. This chain links TRBV29-1 with TRBJ2-7; 7 bases line up with TRBD2. The CDR3 loop spans 14 amino acids. V lost 2 bases to trimming and J lost 2 bases; unmatched junction nucleotides: 6. CDR1 and CDR2 from the germline V gene are SQVTM and ANQGSEA. The chain's CDR3 is CSVEMRETPYEQYF. The CDR3 DNA follows: TGCAGCGTTGAAATGCGGGAGACCCCCTACGAGCAGTACTTC.

This chain connects TRBV9 to TRBJ2-6; TRBD1 aligns across 11 bases. The CDR3 is 20 residues long. J was trimmed by 4 bases and V by 7 bases; bases with no gene match: 19. The germline V gene encodes CDR1 SGDLS and CDR2 YYNGEE. The DNA of the CDR3 is TGTGCCAGCGGATCCATAGGGACAGGGGGGTCCCAGACGGGGGCCAACGTCCTGACTTTC. This codes for CASGSIGTGGSQTGANVLTF.

V is TRBV10-3 and J is TRBJ2-1; D uncertain. The CDR3 has 15 amino acids. Trimming left V 6 bases short and J 4 bases short, with 16 bases between. Germline V gene sequence: CDR1 ENHRY, CDR2 SYGVKD. CDR3 nucleotide sequence: TGTGCCATCAGCGAAGGTATGGCCCGATACAATGAGCAGTTCTTC. It encodes CAISEGMARYNEQFF.

Regarding this clone: Additional DNA sequences in this sample encode the identical CDR3. This sequence joins TRBV29-1 and TRBJ2-7; D not certain. Germline CDR1 is SQVTM and CDR2 is ANQGSEA. This CDR3 is built from 13 residues. V lost 6 bases and J lost 4, with 16 bases in between. The CDR3 loop is CSVALVGRYEQYF. The CDR3, as DNA: TGCAGCGTCGCGCTCGTGGGTAGGTACGAGCAGTACTTC.